This T cell receptor (beta chain) was retrieved from a study of blood T cell repertoires in COVID-19. Clones were read by immunoSEQ multiplex PCR, and TCRdb kept only the in-frame ones, dropping some. The table includes hundreds of thousands of clones, approximately 90% detected once. The germline gives CDR1 SQVTM, CDR2 ANQGSEA. The junction had 6 bases not matched to a gene; V was cut back by 7 bases and J by 3 bases. The CDR3 consists of 13 residues. This receptor was identified in a man aged 45 to 65 who had been exposed to COVID-19. Material for sequencing was PBMCs or T cells enriched from blood (not recorded which). This chain connects TRBV29-1 to TRBJ1-1; 9 nucleotides line up with TRBD1. The CDR3 region has the DNA TGCAGCGGGCAAACAGGGGGCGACACTGAAGCTTTCTTT. This translates into CSGQTGGDTEAFF.